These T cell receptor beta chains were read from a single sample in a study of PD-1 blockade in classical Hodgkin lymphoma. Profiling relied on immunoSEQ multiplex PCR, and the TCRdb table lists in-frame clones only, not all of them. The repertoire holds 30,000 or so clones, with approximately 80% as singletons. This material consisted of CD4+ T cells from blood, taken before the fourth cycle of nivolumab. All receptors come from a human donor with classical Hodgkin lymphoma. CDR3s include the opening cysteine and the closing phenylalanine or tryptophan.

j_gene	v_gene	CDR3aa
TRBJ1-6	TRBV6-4	CASRQDLTSRSPLHF
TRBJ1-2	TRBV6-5	CASISGASGGYTF
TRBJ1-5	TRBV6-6	CASTSSDGPNQPQHF
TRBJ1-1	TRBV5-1	CASSLVGGGTEAFF
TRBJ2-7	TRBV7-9	CASSSNKGQGFSYEQYF
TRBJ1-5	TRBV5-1	CASSLEGVGNQPQHF
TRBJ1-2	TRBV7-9	CASSLEQGGYTF
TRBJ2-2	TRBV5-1	CASSVWETGELFF
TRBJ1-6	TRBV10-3	CAISPQGTADSPLHF
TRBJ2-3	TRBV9	CASSVGGTSGTDTQYF
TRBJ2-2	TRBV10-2	CASGGAGTGELFF
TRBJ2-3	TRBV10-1	CASSDRDSADTQYF
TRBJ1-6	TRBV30	CAWSAPGPHNSPLHF
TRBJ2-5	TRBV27	CASSLWQGPPETQYF
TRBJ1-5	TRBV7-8	CASSLQGVKDQPQHF
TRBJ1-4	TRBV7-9	CASSLNEKLFF
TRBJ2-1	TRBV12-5	CASGGPRGDEQFF
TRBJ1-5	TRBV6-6	CAISDFGGGNQPQHF
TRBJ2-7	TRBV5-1	CASNASPAERGEQYF
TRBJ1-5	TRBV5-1	CASRVGPESIDQPQHF
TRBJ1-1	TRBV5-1	CASSPLTGGTEAFF
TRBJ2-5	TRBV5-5	CASSLYGSQETQYF
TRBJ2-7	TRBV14	CASSHPFRTGIYEQYF
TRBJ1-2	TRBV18	CASSPPATGNAGYTF
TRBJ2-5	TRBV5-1	CASSFQGFVGETQYF
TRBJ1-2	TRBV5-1	CASSLGQLYGYTF
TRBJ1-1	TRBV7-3	CASSEQANTEAFF